This T cell receptor beta chain was observed in a study of cytomegalovirus exposure and HLA in healthy donors. In the case of this clone: Its cognate antigen is unknown.

The study, taken as a whole, reports: An apparent linkage of common viral pathogens to several of the most significant clusters emerged in a later analysis. Immune exposure data for these donors was limited to CMV serostatus. Based on reports, TCR beta sequences accurately predicted HLA-A and HLA-B alleles for most subjects.

CDR3 length: 16 amino acids. The ends lost 2 bases at V and 2 bases at J; junction bases unmatched: 3. Per the germline V gene, CDR1 is SGHTA and CDR2 is FQGTGA. Amplification used 60 Vbeta primers and 13 Jbeta primers. The protocol was immunoSEQ multiplex PCR, while the TCRdb copy is restricted to in-frame clones and leaves out a portion. The data hold approximately 96,000 clones, with around two thirds observed a single time. This clonotype was sampled from a male donor in good health and CMV-seronegative. The specimen sequenced was PBMCs. The chain joins TRBV7-3 to TRBJ2-7; 13 positions match TRBD2. Here the CDR3 reads CASSLEGTSGAYEQYF. CDR3 DNA sequence: TGTGCCAGCAGCTTAGAAGGGACTAGCGGGGCCTACGAGCAGTACTTC.